This T cell receptor (beta chain) stems from a study of blood T cell repertoires in COVID-19 (dated by TCRdb to the early 2020s). About the full investigation: Samples covering the acute and convalescent phases of COVID-19 were provided by collaborators in the United States, Italy and Spain. The repertoires were made available in a free public database intended to serve as a resource for research on the immune response to SARS-CoV-2. Subjects who had been exposed to COVID-19, were actively infected with it, or had recovered from it provided the deeply sampled blood TCRbeta repertoires that made up the dataset. Nearly every sample came with metadata listing a de-identified subject ID, COVID-19 status, age in years and sex. The prospective study material was composed of cDNA or gDNA derived from T cells, B-cell-depleted T cells, or PBMCs. The samples were drawn from the first 160 participants of the ongoing ImmuneRACE study and from under 1,500 subjects provided by 6 global collaborators. HLA class I and class II types, where available, came from metadata supplied by the sample provider rather than from assay-based typing.

Points on this clone: Its antigen is still unknown. The input lacks base qualities; no much larger clone sits a single base away.

TCRbeta CDR3 regions were amplified from genomic DNA by means of the immunoSEQ Assay, a bias-controlled multiplex PCR. Per the source publication's procedure: The number of nucleated cells in each sample was estimated by amplification of reference gene primers within the assay. To quantify the absolute abundance of each unique TCRbeta CDR3 rearrangement, sequence reads were collapsed and filtered. For each sample, productive Simpson clonality was calculated by taking the square root of Simpson's diversity index across productive rearrangements. What TCRdb holds here is the immuneACCESS table cut down to in-frame rearrangements. Part of the clones is not present; checked against another copy, under half of the missing clones reflect an unresolved V gene, and the others are unexplained. That table supplies the V and J calls and clone size; D and trimming were determined from the DNA. Counted in this sample were 130,000 or so clones; under 85% of them appeared once. Together, the top ten hold 9% to 15% of the sample.

The study at large found these results: How much clinical and demographic metadata was included differed by source and by participant, and the metadata was provided uncurated.

Each collaborating institution followed its own protocols to collect whole blood in K2EDTA tubes. For TCRbeta analysis, collaborators shipped samples as frozen whole blood, isolated PBMCs, or DNA extracted from either of those sample types. Inclusive of the bounding cysteine and phenylalanine, the CDR3 is 15 residues long. Just the 45-base CDR3 DNA is kept, in frame starting at base 1. The germline ends are 13 bases apart after V is trimmed by 1 base and J by 4 bases. Looking up the germline V gene (reference sequence) yields CDR1 LNHNV and CDR2 YYDKDF. The chain joins TRBV15 to TRBJ1-1; the D region possibly corresponds to TRBD1 (5 bases align). Sequencing was carried out using peripheral blood. The TCR originated in an older woman with acute or convalescent COVID-19. Here is the DNA: TGTGCCACCAGCAGAGCAGGGTTTGATGGCACTGAAGCTTTCTTT. This is translated as CATSRAGFDGTEAFF.